These 26 T cell receptor beta chains share one sample of origin, sequenced in a study of molecular identifiers for immune sequencing clone quantification (dated by TCRdb to the late 2010s). The method behind the library was PCR. TCRdb lists the instrument as NextSeq 500. Through fastp at Q25 and MiXCR, TCRdb rebuilt clones from the public reads, retaining in-frame beta chains. Duplicate CDR3 protein sequences are folded into a single record with the most common DNA and genes. The sample table records about 510,000 distinct CDR3 sequences; about 26% of these occur just once. The top ten clones comprise approximately 0.8% of the sample. Sequenced input: naive CD8+ T cells from blood, with Jurkat cell RNA spiked in. In the paper's terms, the cell subset or site label means: FACS-sorted CD8+CD4-CCR7+CD45RA+ naive T cells. The receptors originated from a human donor in good health. Some libraries in this study had Jurkat cell RNA spiked in.

The gene calls are TRBV12-3 or TRBV12-4 and TRBJ2-2; 7 bases match TRBD1. Germline trimming cut 1 base from V and 5 bases from J; bases unmatched to any gene: 4. CDR3 length: 15 residues. Written as DNA, the CDR3 is TGTGCCAGCAGTTTAGAGGGGGCGAGGACCGGGGAGCTGTTTTTT. As protein: CASSLEGARTGELFF.

This clonotype occurred many times. The genes are TRBV5-6 and TRBJ1-2; no firm D call. CDR3 length: 14 residues. Germline assignment: CDR1 SGHDT and CDR2 YYEEEE. Trimming removed 5 bases from V and 0 bases from J, with 11 bases in between. CDR3 DNA: TGTGCCAGCAGTCCCGGAGTGACTAACTATGGCTACACCTTC. Translated, it gives CASSPGVTNYGYTF.

The V call is TRBV29-1, the J call TRBJ1-1, with D hard to call. The CDR3 contains 11 residues. Looked up from germline, CDR1 is SQVTM and CDR2 is ANQGSEA. V was shortened by 4 bases and J by 3 bases, with 6 bases between the two germline ends. For the CDR3, the DNA is TGCAGCGTTGCGGCGGACACTGAAGCTTTCTTT. Encoded protein: CSVAADTEAFF. Filled out from reference TRBV29-1 and TRBJ1-1, the complete variable domain reads SAVISQKPSRDICQRGTSLTIQCQVDSQVTMMFWYRQQPGQSLTLIATANQGSEATYESGFVIDKFPISRPNLTFSTLTVSNMSPEDSSIYLCSVAADTEAFFGQGTRLTVV.

The chain carries TRBV28 and TRBJ2-2; 7 positions agree with TRBD2. V dropped 3 bases and J dropped 6; count of bases not matched to a gene: 7. From germline, CDR1 is MDHEN and CDR2 SYDVKM. This CDR3 spans 15 amino acids. The CDR3 here is CASSFGWTRPGELFF. CDR3 DNA: TGTGCCAGCAGTTTTGGTTGGACTAGGCCCGGGGAGCTGTTTTTT. Supplemented by reference TRBV28 and TRBJ2-2, the full variable domain reads DVKVTQSSRYLVKRTGEKVFLECVQDMDHENMFWYRQDPGLGLRLIYFSYDVKMKEKGDIPEGYSVSREKKERFSLILESASTNQTSMYLCASSFGWTRPGELFFGEGSRLTVL.

Comments on this clonotype: This may stem from a read error, because a much larger clone lies one nucleotide away. Written as DNA, the CDR3 is TGTGCCAGCAGCTTAGTCCCTCTTGATTACTATAGCACAGATACGCAGTATTTT. Amino acids: CASSLVPLDYYSTDTQYF. J is TRBJ2-3 and V is TRBV7-2, with D uncertain. V lost 1 base to trimming and J lost 0 bases, with 17 bases between them. The CDR3 covers 18 residues. The V gene's germline CDR1 is SGHTA and CDR2 FQGNSA.

In this sample, this clonotype turned up a few times. The J gene is TRBJ1-5, the V gene TRBV27; the D gene is possibly TRBD1 (6 bases). Per the germline V gene, CDR1 is MNHEY and CDR2 is SMNVEV (reference sequence). Trimming shortened V by 0 bases and J by 6 bases, and 9 bases separated the two germline ends. The CDR3 length is 14 residues. CDR3 amino acids: CASSLSLGAQPQHF. The CDR3 region has the DNA TGTGCCAGCAGTTTATCATTGGGGGCTCAGCCCCAGCATTTT.

The CDR3 nucleotides read TGTGCCAGCAGTTACGAGGGGGGGAACTATGGCTACACCTTC. It codes for CASSYEGGNYGYTF. The genes are TRBV6-6 and TRBJ1-2, with D possibly being TRBD1 (6 bases). The CDR3 is 14 residues long. Germline-derived CDR1 and CDR2 are MNHNY and SVGAGI (reference sequence). V was clipped by 2 bases and J by 2 bases, with 9 bases between them.

V gene TRBV4-1 combines with J gene TRBJ1-1; no reliable D call. Per the germline V gene, CDR1 is MGHRA and CDR2 is YSYEKL. Trimming stripped 0 bases from V and 8 bases from J, with 7 bases between. The CDR3 length is 12 residues. The chain's CDR3 is CASSQESNEAFF. The CDR3 DNA reads TGCGCCAGCAGCCAAGAGTCAAACGAAGCTTTCTTT.

Note on this clonotype: A much bigger clone sits one base away, suggesting this may be a read error. No conserved phenylalanine or tryptophan ends this CDR3, so it is likely a read error. The CDR3 protein is CASSQGQLNTEAFS. As DNA, the CDR3 is TGCGCCAGCAGCCAGGGACAATTAAACACTGAAGCTTTCTCT. The chain employs TRBV4-1 and TRBJ1-1; weak D call: TRBD1 (6 bases). From germline, CDR1 is MGHRA and CDR2 YSYEKL. The CDR3 spans 14 residues. V lost 3 bases, J lost 2 bases, and 10 bases lay in between.

This clonotype was observed a few times. The rearrangement uses TRBV13 and TRBJ1-2, with 7 bases lining up with TRBD1. The V segment lost 5 bases and the J segment 6 bases; nucleotides outside the gene matches: 12. The CDR3 runs 15 residues. Germline CDR1 is PRHDT and CDR2 is FYEKMQ (reference sequence). The CDR3 region has the DNA TGTGCCAGCAGCCCAGGGGGGGGCGAGTACGATGGCTACACCTTC. Translating gives CASSPGGGEYDGYTF.

This clonotype turned up a few times. This sequence joins TRBV12-3 or TRBV12-4 and TRBJ2-1, with TRBD2 matching over 8 bases. The CDR3 contains 15 residues. The V segment lost 4 bases and the J segment 8 bases; nucleotides outside the gene matches: 10. CDR3 bases: TGTGCCAGCAGTTCTGTCTTCGGACTAGCTGATGAGCAGTTCTTC. Translation gives CASSSVFGLADEQFF.

The chain is built from TRBV19 and TRBJ2-7; 7 bases agree with TRBD1. This CDR3 has 15 residues. With 2 bases clipped from V and 0 bases from J, the junction kept 4 bases outside the gene matches. Germline V CDR1 and CDR2: LNHDA, SQIVND (reference sequence). CDR3 DNA sequence: TGTGCCAGTAGTATATGGGACAGCAGCTCCTACGAGCAGTACTTC. Encoded protein: CASSIWDSSSYEQYF.

V and J are TRBV27 and TRBJ2-2; 7 nucleotides agree with TRBD1. Germline lookup yields CDR1 MNHEY and CDR2 SMNVEV (reference sequence). With 9 bases clipped from V and 4 bases from J, the junction kept 14 bases outside the gene matches. The CDR3 is 16 residues long. The CDR3 protein is CASSPRQGIATGELFF. CDR3 in DNA: TGTGCCAGTAGTCCCCGACAGGGAATCGCCACCGGGGAGCTGTTTTTT.

In its sample, this clonotype was seen many times. The gene calls are TRBV27 and TRBJ2-7, with TRBD2 matching over 8 bases. The V and J ends lost 5 bases and 5 bases, in that order; junction bases with no gene match: 8. The CDR3 consists of 14 residues. Germline V lookup: CDR1 MNHEY, CDR2 SMNVEV (reference sequence). The CDR3 protein is CASSARGGMNEQYF. CDR3 coding DNA: TGTGCCAGCAGTGCCCGGGGGGGGATGAACGAGCAGTACTTC.

This clonotype was detected a few times. The V call is TRBV24-1, the J call TRBJ2-1, with no clear D. The CDR3 is 15 residues long. Between the trimmed V and J ends, which lost 0 bases and 8 bases, there was a span of 13 bases. Looked up from germline, CDR1 is KGHDR and CDR2 is SFDVKD. The CDR3 sequence is CATSDLRAEEYEQFF. In DNA form, the CDR3 reads TGTGCCACCAGTGATTTGAGGGCCGAGGAATATGAGCAGTTCTTC.

The chain is built from TRBV7-9 and TRBJ2-7; 8 positions match TRBD2. With V trimmed by 2 bases and J by 6 bases, 6 bases remained unmatched. Germline CDR1 and CDR2: SEHNR and FQNEAQ (reference sequence). This CDR3 is 14 amino acids long. The CDR3 DNA is TGTGCCAGCAGCTTAACAAGCGGGAGTGGCGAGCAGTACTTC. This sequence encodes CASSLTSGSGEQYF.

V and J are TRBV2 and TRBJ1-4, with 7 bases matching TRBD1. CDR1 is SNHLY and CDR2 is FYNNEI in the germline V gene. V shed 7 bases, J shed 2 bases, and the junction held 10 bases outside the gene matches. CDR3 length equals 16 residues. The CDR3 coding sequence is TGTGCCAGCACTCGGGACAGAGACTTTACTAATGAAAAACTGTTTTTT. Translation: CASTRDRDFTNEKLFF.

CDR3 nucleotide sequence: TGTGCCAGCAGACCCGGGACAGGGGGGGGGTTCACTGAAGCTTTCTTT. This translates into CASRPGTGGGFTEAFF. This rearrangement joins TRBV6-5 to TRBJ1-1; TRBD1 aligns across 11 bases. V lost 6 bases, J lost 4 bases, and 10 bases stayed unmatched. Germline CDR1 reads MNHEY; CDR2 reads SVGAGI. This CDR3 region has 16 residues.

The V gene is TRBV19, the J gene TRBJ2-3; D is ambiguous. Per the germline V gene, CDR1 is LNHDA and CDR2 is SQIVND (reference sequence). V was trimmed by 7 bases and J by 2 bases, leaving 19 bases between them. The CDR3 is made up of 16 amino acids. CDR3 bases: TGTGCCAGTACCCAAGGCGGAGCCGCGTACACAGATACGCAGTATTTT. Its translation: CASTQGGAAYTDTQYF.

As regards this clonotype: At one of its ends the junction is not consistent with the germline gene, which may arise from a read error. The chain combines TRBV4-3 with TRBJ2-3; D might be TRBD2 (5 bases). Germline-derived CDR1 and CDR2 are LGHNA and YSLEER. This CDR3 is 16 amino acids long. This CDR3 reads CDSSHNRLDYTDTQYF. The CDR3 coding sequence is TGCGACAGCAGCCACAATCGTCTAGACTACACAGATACGCAGTATTTT.

As concerns this clonotype: A clone one base away is much larger, so this may be a read error. The chain employs TRBV6-5 and TRBJ2-3; D call uncertain. Germline loops: CDR1 MNHEY, CDR2 SVGAGI. This CDR3 comprises 14 residues. Trimming stripped 4 bases from V and 1 base from J, with 9 bases between. The CDR3 loop reads CASSCYLGTDTQYF. CDR3 nucleotides: TGTGCCAGCAGTTGCTATCTCGGCACAGATACGCAGTATTTT.

About this clonotype: The conserved phenylalanine or tryptophan normally closing the CDR3 is absent here, so this likely arose from a read error. The chain's CDR3 is CASSYGTGVVTEAFC. The CDR3 region has the DNA TGTGCCAGCAGTTACGGAACGGGGGTAGTCACTGAAGCTTTCTGT. V usage is TRBV6-5 and J usage is TRBJ1-1, with D maybe TRBD1 (5 bases). Per germline, CDR1 MNHEY and CDR2 SVGAGI. V was trimmed by 2 bases and J by 4 bases, leaving 14 bases between them. The CDR3 totals 15 residues.

This CDR3 reads CSARETSSPPRPVYEQYF. The CDR3 nucleotides are TGCAGTGCTAGAGAAACTAGCTCCCCCCCTCGTCCTGTCTACGAGCAGTACTTC. This chain links TRBV20-1 with TRBJ2-7, with D perhaps matching TRBD2 (6 bases). The length of the CDR3 is 18 residues. V lost 0 bases and J 3 bases, leaving 24 bases between the germline ends. Per the germline V gene, CDR1 is DFQATT and CDR2 is SNEGSKA (reference sequence).

This clonotype was found a few times. The chain carries TRBV4-1 and TRBJ2-7; 10 bases fit TRBD2. After removal of 1 base from V and 3 bases from J, the junction contained 3 bases not matched to a gene. The CDR3 covers 15 residues. CDR1 is MGHRA, CDR2 YSYEKL, per germline. CDR3 sequence reads: CASSQVERGGYEQYF. The DNA for the CDR3 is TGCGCCAGCAGCCAAGTCGAGCGGGGGGGCTACGAGCAGTACTTC.

This clonotype was observed at least ten times. The rearrangement joins TRBV14 to TRBJ2-3; D gene unclear. CDR3 length equals 14 residues. CDR1 SGHDN and CDR2 FVKESK come from the germline V gene. The ends were cut back, 0 bases at V and 6 bases at J, with 10 bases in the middle. CDR3: CASSQEEVSDTQYF. In DNA, the CDR3 is TGTGCCAGCAGCCAAGAAGAGGTCTCTGATACGCAGTATTTT.

This clonotype was seen a handful of times. This chain connects TRBV3-1 to TRBJ2-5; possibly TRBD2 for D (6 bases). CDR1 and CDR2 from the germline V gene are LGHDT and YNNKEL (reference sequence). V lost 6 bases, J lost 0 bases, and 17 bases lay in between. The CDR3 has 16 amino acids. CDR3 loop: CASRSVGLAYQETQYF. In DNA form, the CDR3 reads TGTGCCAGCAGATCGGTGGGCCTAGCGTACCAAGAGACCCAGTACTTC.